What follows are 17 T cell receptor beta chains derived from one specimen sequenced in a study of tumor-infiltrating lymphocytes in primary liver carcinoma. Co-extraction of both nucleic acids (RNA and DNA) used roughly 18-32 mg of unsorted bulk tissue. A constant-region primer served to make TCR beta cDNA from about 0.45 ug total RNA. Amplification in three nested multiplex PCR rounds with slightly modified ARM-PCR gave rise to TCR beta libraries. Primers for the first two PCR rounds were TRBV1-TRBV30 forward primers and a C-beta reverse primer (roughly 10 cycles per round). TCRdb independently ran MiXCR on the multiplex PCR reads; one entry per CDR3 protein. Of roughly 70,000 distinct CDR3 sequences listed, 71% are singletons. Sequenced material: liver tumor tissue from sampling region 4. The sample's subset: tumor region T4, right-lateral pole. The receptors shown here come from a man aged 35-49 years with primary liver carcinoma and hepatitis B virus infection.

In nucleotides, the CDR3 is TGCAGCGTCCTACAGACAGGCCACGAGCAGTACTTC. This encodes CSVLQTGHEQYF. The chain joins TRBV29-1 to TRBJ2-7; D perhaps matches TRBD1 (6 bases). The CDR3 is 12 amino acids. Per the germline V gene, CDR1 is SQVTM and CDR2 is ANQGSEA. Trimming pared 6 bases from V and 5 bases from J, leaving 14 bases between.

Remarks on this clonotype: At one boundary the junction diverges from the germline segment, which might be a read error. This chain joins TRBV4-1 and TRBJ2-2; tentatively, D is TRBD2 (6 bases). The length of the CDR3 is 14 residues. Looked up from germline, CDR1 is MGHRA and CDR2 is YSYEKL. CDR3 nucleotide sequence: TGCGCCAGCAGTCCTAGCGTAAACACCCGGGAGTTGTTTTTT. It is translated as CASSPSVNTRELFF.

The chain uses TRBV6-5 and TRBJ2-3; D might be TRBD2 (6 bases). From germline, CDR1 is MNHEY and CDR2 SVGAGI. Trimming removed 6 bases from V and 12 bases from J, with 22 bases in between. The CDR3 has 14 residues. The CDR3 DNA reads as TGTGCCAGCAGATGGGACTTTAGCACAGGTACACAGTATTTT. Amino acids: CASRWDFSTGTQYF.

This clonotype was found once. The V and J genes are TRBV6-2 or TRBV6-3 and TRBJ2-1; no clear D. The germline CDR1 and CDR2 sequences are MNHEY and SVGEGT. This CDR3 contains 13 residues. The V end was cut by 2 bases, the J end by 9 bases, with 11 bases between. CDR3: CASSYQSGIEQFF. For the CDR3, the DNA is TGTGCCAGCAGTTACCAGTCGGGCATTGAGCAGTTCTTC.

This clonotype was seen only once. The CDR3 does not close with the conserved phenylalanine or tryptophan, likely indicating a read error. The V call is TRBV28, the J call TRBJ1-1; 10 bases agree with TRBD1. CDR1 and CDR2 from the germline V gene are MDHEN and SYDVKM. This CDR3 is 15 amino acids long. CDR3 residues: CANSLGGQGDTEAFL. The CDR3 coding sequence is TGTGCCAACAGTTTAGGTGGACAGGGGGACACTGAAGCTTTCCTT.

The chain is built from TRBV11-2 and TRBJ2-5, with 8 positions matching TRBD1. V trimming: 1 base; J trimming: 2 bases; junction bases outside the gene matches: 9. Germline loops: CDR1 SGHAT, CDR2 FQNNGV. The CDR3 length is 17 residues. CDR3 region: CASSLGRADRAQETQYF. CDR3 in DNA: TGTGCCAGCAGCTTAGGTCGGGCGGACAGGGCGCAAGAGACCCAGTACTTC.

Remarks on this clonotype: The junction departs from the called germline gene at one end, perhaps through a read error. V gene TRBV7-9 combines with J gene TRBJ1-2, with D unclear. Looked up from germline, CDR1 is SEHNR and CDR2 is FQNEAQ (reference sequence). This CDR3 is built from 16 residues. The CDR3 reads CTSSPEGRLSQYSYTF. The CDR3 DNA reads TGTACCAGCAGCCCCGAGGGCAGGCTATCCCAGTATAGCTACACCTTC.

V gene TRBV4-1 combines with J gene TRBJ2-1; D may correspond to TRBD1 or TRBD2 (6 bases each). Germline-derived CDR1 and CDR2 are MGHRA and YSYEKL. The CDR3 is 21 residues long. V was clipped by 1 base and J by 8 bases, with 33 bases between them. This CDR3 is CASSQGTRGQGFFIPTDEQFF. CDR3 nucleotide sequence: TGCGCCAGCAGCCAAGGTACTCGGGGGCAGGGGTTTTTCATCCCCACGGATGAGCAGTTCTTC.

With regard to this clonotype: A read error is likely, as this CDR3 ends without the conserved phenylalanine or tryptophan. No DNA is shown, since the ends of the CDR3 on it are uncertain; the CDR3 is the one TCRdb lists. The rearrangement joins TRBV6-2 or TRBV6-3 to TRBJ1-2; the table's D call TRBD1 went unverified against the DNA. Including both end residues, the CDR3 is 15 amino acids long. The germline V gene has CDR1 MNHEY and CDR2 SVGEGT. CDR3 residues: CASSYSPRVDYGYII.

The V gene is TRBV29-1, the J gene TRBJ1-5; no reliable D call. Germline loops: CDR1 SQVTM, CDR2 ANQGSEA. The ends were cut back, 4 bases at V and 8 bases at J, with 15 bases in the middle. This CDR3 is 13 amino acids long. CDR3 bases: TGCAGCGTTGGTTTAGGCGTGAATGAGCCCCAGCATTTT. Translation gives CSVGLGVNEPQHF.

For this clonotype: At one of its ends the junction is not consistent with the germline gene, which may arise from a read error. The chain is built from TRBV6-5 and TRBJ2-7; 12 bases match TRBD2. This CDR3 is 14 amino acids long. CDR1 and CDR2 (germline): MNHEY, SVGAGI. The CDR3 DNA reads TGTGCCGGCAGTTACACTAGCGGGAGGAACGAGCAGTATTTC. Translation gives CAGSYTSGRNEQYF.

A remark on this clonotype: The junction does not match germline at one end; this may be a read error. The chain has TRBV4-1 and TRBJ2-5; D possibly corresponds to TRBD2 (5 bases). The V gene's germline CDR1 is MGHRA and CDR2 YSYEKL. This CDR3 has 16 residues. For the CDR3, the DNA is TGCGCCAGCAGCCAACATTGGGGAGCTCACCAAGAGACTCAGTACTTC. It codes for CASSQHWGAHQETQYF.

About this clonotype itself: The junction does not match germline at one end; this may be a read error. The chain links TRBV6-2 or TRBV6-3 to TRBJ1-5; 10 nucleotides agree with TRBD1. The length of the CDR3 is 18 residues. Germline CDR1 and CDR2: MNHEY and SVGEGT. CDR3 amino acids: CASIYQSGTGVSNQPQHF. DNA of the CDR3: TGTGCCAGCATTTACCAATCTGGGACAGGGGTCTCTAATCAGCCCCAGCATTTT.

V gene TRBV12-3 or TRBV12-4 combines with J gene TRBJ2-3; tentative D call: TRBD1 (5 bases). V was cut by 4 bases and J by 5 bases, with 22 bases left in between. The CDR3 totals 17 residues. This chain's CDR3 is CASSYRRDSLVKDTQYF. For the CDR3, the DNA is TGTGCCAGCAGTTATCGTCGTGACAGTTTAGTTAAAGATACGCAGTATTTT.

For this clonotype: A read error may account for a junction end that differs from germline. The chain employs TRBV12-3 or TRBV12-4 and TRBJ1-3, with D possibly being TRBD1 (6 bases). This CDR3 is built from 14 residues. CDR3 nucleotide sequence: TGTACCAGCAGTCTAGCAGGGGCTGAGAACACCATATATTTT. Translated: CTSSLAGAENTIYF.

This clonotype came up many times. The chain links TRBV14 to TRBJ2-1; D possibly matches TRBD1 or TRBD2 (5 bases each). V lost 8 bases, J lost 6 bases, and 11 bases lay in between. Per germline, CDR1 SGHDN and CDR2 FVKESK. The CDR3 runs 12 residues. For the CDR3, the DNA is TGTGCCAGCCAGGGAGACGGCAATGAGCAGTTCTTC. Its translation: CASQGDGNEQFF. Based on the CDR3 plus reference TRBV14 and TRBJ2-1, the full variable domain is EAGVTQFPSHSVIEKGQTVTLRCDPISGHDNLYWYRRVMGKEIKFLLHFVKESKQDESGMPNNRFLAERTGGTYSTLKVQPAELEDSGVYFCASQGDGNEQFFGPGTRLTVL.

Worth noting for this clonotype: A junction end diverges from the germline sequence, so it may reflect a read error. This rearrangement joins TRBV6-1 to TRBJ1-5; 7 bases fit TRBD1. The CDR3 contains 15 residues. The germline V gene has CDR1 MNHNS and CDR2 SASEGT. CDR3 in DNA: TGTTCCAGCAGTGTCACAGGGGCCTTCAATCAGTCCCAGCATTTT. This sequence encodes CSSSVTGAFNQSQHF.